The 32 T cell receptor beta chains reported below all come from one sample, sequenced in a study of long-term antiretroviral therapy in people with HIV (dated by TCRdb to between 2022 and 2023). The immunoSEQ hsTCRB v3.0 assay was used at survey level resolution to sequence the TRB variable region. Entries here come from immuneACCESS through TCRdb and include only in-frame sequences with V and J called. Some clones fail to appear in such tables; in the studies checked, an unresolved V gene covers under half of the shortfall, and the cause of the remainder is unknown. This sample comprises about 30,000 clones, 80% of them detected only once. 7.3% of the sample goes to the ten largest clones. The specimen comprised unsorted PBMCs, sampled 0.3 years after starting antiretroviral therapy. These receptors came from a man in his forties with HIV.

This CDR3 is CASSLGTSGRDYEQYF. CDR3 sequence (DNA): TGTGCCAGCAGCCTAGGGACTAGCGGGAGGGACTACGAGCAGTACTTC. The genes are TRBV7-9 and TRBJ2-7; 16 positions match TRBD2. This CDR3 contains 16 residues. V was pared by 5 bases and J by 3 bases, with 4 bases of the junction left unmatched. The germline V gene has CDR1 SEHNR and CDR2 FQNEAQ (reference sequence).

V and J are TRBV6-1 and TRBJ2-3; 13 nucleotides agree with TRBD2. Trimming removed 3 bases from V and 7 bases from J; junction bases left unmatched: 1. The CDR3 extends over 14 amino acids. The V gene's germline CDR1 is MNHNS and CDR2 SASEGT. This CDR3 reads CASSDGTSGNTQYF. CDR3 sequence (DNA): TGTGCCAGCAGTGACGGGACTAGCGGGAATACGCAGTATTTT.

The chain employs TRBV2 and TRBJ2-1, with 9 positions matching TRBD2. Unmatched junction bases numbered 5, after V lost 6 bases and J lost 2 bases. Germline-derived CDR1 and CDR2 are SNHLY and FYNNEI. The CDR3 has 15 residues. CDR3 loop: CASRPGTSPYNEQFF. As DNA, the CDR3 is TGTGCCAGCAGACCCGGGACTAGCCCCTACAATGAGCAGTTCTTC. The complete variable domain, with remaining parts taken from reference TRBV2 and TRBJ2-1, reads EPEVTQTPSHQVTQMGQEVILRCVPISNHLYFYWYRQILGQKVEFLVSFYNNEISEKSEIFDDQFSVERPDGSNFTLKIRSTKLEDSAMYFCASRPGTSPYNEQFFGPGTRLTVL.

The genes are TRBV7-8 and TRBJ2-3; weak D call: TRBD2 (5 bases). This CDR3 comprises 17 residues. Trimming took off 3 bases at V and 2 bases at J, with 18 bases between the two ends. Germline CDR1 reads SGHVS; CDR2 reads FQNEAQ. Here the CDR3 reads CASSFDNKLVLTDTQYF. The CDR3 nucleotides are TGTGCCAGCAGCTTCGACAATAAACTAGTCCTCACAGATACGCAGTATTTT.

V gene TRBV29-1 combines with J gene TRBJ2-7; D unresolved. CDR1 and CDR2 (germline): SQVTM, ANQGSEA. This CDR3 region has 13 residues. The V gene lost 2 bases and the J gene lost 0 bases, with 8 bases spanning the gap. The CDR3 region has the DNA TGCAGCGTTGAAACATCAAGCTCCTACGAGCAGTACTTC. Translating it yields CSVETSSSYEQYF.

This rearrangement joins TRBV2 to TRBJ2-3, with no clear D. Between the trimmed V and J ends, which lost 3 bases and 0 bases, there was a span of 7 bases. Germline-derived CDR1 and CDR2 are SNHLY and FYNNEI. The CDR3 has 14 residues. The chain's CDR3 is CASSDTSSTDTQYF. CDR3 sequence (DNA): TGTGCCAGCAGTGATACGTCTAGCACAGATACGCAGTATTTT.

J is TRBJ1-1 and V is TRBV25-1; possible D gene TRBD1, 5 bases. Germline V CDR1 and CDR2: MGHDK, SYGVNS. Trimming took 3 bases from V and 4 from J, leaving 9 bases between them. CDR3 length equals 13 residues. The CDR3 loop is CASSEPGGTEAFF. The CDR3 DNA follows: TGTGCCAGCAGTGAGCCGGGGGGCACTGAAGCTTTCTTT.

The V call is TRBV11-2, the J call TRBJ2-7, with TRBD2 matching over 9 bases. The ends lost 5 bases at V and 6 bases at J; junction bases unmatched: 17. Germline CDR1 is SGHAT and CDR2 is FQNNGV. CDR3 length equals 17 residues. The CDR3 DNA reads TGTGCCAGCAGCCTAACAATCCGTTCCCTAGCGGGGAGCGAGCAGTACTTC. Translation: CASSLTIRSLAGSEQYF.

CDR3 region: CASSPPRIISQPQHF. For the CDR3, the DNA is TGTGCCAGCAGCCCTCCTAGGATTATAAGTCAGCCCCAGCATTTT. V usage is TRBV28 and J usage is TRBJ1-5, with unresolved D. This CDR3 spans 15 amino acids. Germline CDR1 and CDR2: MDHEN and SYDVKM. The germline V and J ends were trimmed by 6 bases and 6 bases, with 18 bases remaining between them.

This clone was seen a few times. The gene calls are TRBV5-5 and TRBJ1-5; D is undetermined. The CDR3 consists of 13 residues. The V and J ends lost 4 bases and 0 bases respectively, with 5 bases between them. The germline V gene has CDR1 SGHKS and CDR2 YYEKEE (reference sequence). The CDR3 loop is CASSRHSNQPQHF. CDR3 nucleotides: TGTGCCAGCAGCCGACATAGCAATCAGCCCCAGCATTTT.

This sequence joins TRBV5-8 and TRBJ2-1; TRBD2 matches 8 bases. The CDR3 is 16 amino acids. Germline CDR1 SGHTS, CDR2 YDEGEE. Trimming took 4 bases from V and 8 from J; bases not matched to a gene: 14. DNA of the CDR3: TGTGCCAGCAGCACAGTAAGCGGGGGTGTATACCATGAGCAGTTCTTC. As protein: CASSTVSGGVYHEQFF.

This clone was seen only a few times. V and J are TRBV6-1 and TRBJ1-5, with D perhaps TRBD1 (5 bases). The CDR3 consists of 14 residues. CDR1 and CDR2 from the germline V gene are MNHNS and SASEGT. The V end was cut by 6 bases, the J end by 3 bases, with 12 bases between. CDR3 DNA: TGTGCCAGCAGCTGGGACGGGGCCAATCAGCCCCAGCATTTT. It specifies CASSWDGANQPQHF.

This clone was seen a few times. The chain employs TRBV5-4 and TRBJ1-1, with 7 bases aligning to TRBD1. V lost 4 bases, J lost 1 base, and 1 base stayed unmatched. CDR1 is SGHNT and CDR2 is YYREEE in the germline V gene (reference sequence). The CDR3 sequence is 13 residues long. In DNA, the CDR3 is TGTGCCAGCAGCCGGACAGGGAACACTGAAGCTTTCTTT. It yields the protein CASSRTGNTEAFF.

This rearrangement joins TRBV4-1 to TRBJ2-1, with 7 bases fitting TRBD2. The germline CDR1 and CDR2 sequences are MGHRA and YSYEKL. CDR3 length equals 14 residues. V dropped 6 bases and J dropped 5; count of bases not matched to a gene: 7. The CDR3 loop reads CASSMWGGDNEQFF. The DNA for the CDR3 is TGCGCCAGCAGTATGTGGGGGGGGGACAATGAGCAGTTCTTC.

V and J are TRBV7-2 and TRBJ2-3; D ambiguous. The ends were cut back, 3 bases at V and 2 bases at J, with 12 bases in the middle. Germline V gives CDR1 SGHTA, CDR2 FQGNSA. The CDR3 contains 15 residues. DNA of the CDR3: TGTGCCAGCAGCTTTCGTCCAGGACCCACAGATACGCAGTATTTT. Residues: CASSFRPGPTDTQYF.

V usage is TRBV18 and J usage is TRBJ1-4, with 9 nucleotides matching TRBD1. This CDR3 has 15 amino acids. The V gene's germline CDR1 is KGHSH and CDR2 LQKENI. After removal of 4 bases from V and 9 bases from J, the junction contained 9 bases not matched to a gene. CDR3 sequence reads: CASSLPGTGLQKLFF. The CDR3 nucleotides read TGTGCCAGCTCACTCCCCGGGACAGGGTTACAAAAACTGTTTTTT.

This clone was found once. The chain is built from TRBV5-1 and TRBJ1-1, with a weak D call TRBD1 (5 bases). The CDR3 contains 14 residues. The germline V and J ends were trimmed by 2 bases and 1 base, with 9 bases remaining between them. CDR1 is SGHRS, CDR2 YFSETQ, per germline. Here the CDR3 reads CASSLEGPNTEAFF. DNA of the CDR3: TGCGCCAGCAGCTTAGAGGGGCCGAACACTGAAGCTTTCTTT.

The V and J genes are TRBV7-9 and TRBJ2-7, with D possibly matching TRBD2 (6 bases). The CDR3 covers 14 residues. Germline V lookup: CDR1 SEHNR, CDR2 FQNEAQ (reference sequence). V was cut by 3 bases and J by 0 bases, with 9 bases left in between. The CDR3 loop is CASSFQDYSYEQYF. The CDR3 DNA reads as TGTGCCAGCAGCTTTCAGGACTACTCCTACGAGCAGTACTTC.

This chain connects TRBV11-3 to TRBJ2-1; the match to TRBD1 covers 7 bases. Germline V gene data show CDR1 as SGHNT and CDR2 as YENEEA. The CDR3 length is 13 residues. J lost 10 bases, V lost 0 bases, and 3 bases had no gene match. CDR3 sequence (DNA): TGTGCCAGCAGCTTAGAAGAGGGGGCCGAGCAGTTCTTC. Translation: CASSLEEGAEQFF. Complete variable domain (other parts from reference TRBV11-3 and TRBJ2-1): EAGVVQSPRYKIIEKKQPVAFWCNPISGHNTLYWYLQNLGQGPELLIRYENEEAVDDSQLPKDRFSAERLKGVDSTLKIQPAELGDSAVYLCASSLEEGAEQFFGPGTRLTVL.

The chain links TRBV9 to TRBJ2-2; D gene ambiguous. The CDR3 loop spans 14 amino acids. The V gene lost 0 bases and the J gene lost 4 bases, with 7 bases spanning the gap. Germline CDR1 and CDR2: SGDLS and YYNGEE. As DNA, the CDR3 is TGTGCCAGCAGCGTAGCTACGGGCACCGGGGAGCTGTTTTTT. Translation: CASSVATGTGELFF.

The J gene is TRBJ2-6, the V gene TRBV4-3; 7 bases line up with TRBD2. V lost 4 bases to trimming and J lost 0 bases; unmatched junction nucleotides: 0. Germline V lookup: CDR1 LGHNA, CDR2 YSLEER. The CDR3 totals 15 residues. CDR3 in amino acids: CASSRGGSGANVLTF. The CDR3 DNA reads as TGCGCCAGCAGCCGGGGGGGCTCTGGGGCCAACGTCCTGACTTTC.

The table lists this clone with a count of one. CDR3 residues: CASSLRGTAYGYTF. Here the CDR3 DNA reads TGTGCCAGCAGTTTAAGAGGGACAGCCTATGGCTACACCTTC. The rearrangement links TRBV27 to TRBJ1-2; 7 bases match TRBD1. Trimming at V came to 2 bases and at J to 4 bases, leaving 4 bases not matched to a gene. CDR1 is MNHEY, CDR2 SMNVEV, per germline (reference sequence). This CDR3 is built from 14 residues.

A few counts support this clone. The chain uses TRBV7-6 and TRBJ1-2, with unresolved D. V was shortened by 5 bases and J by 3 bases, with 13 bases between the two germline ends. Germline CDR1 and CDR2: SGHVS and FNYEAQ. The length of the CDR3 is 14 residues. The CDR3 is CASSPQAGDYGYTF. The DNA of the CDR3 is TGTGCCAGCAGCCCCCAGGCAGGCGACTATGGCTACACCTTC.

In this sample, this clone turned up a few times. This chain joins TRBV28 and TRBJ1-3, with a tentative D call TRBD1 (5 bases). Germline loops: CDR1 MDHEN, CDR2 SYDVKM. V dropped 6 bases and J dropped 0 bases, with 12 bases sitting between them. This CDR3 has 15 amino acids. This chain's CDR3 is CASRLPGSSGNTIYF. CDR3 coding DNA: TGTGCCAGCAGGCTACCAGGGAGCTCTGGAAACACCATATATTTT.

The chain employs TRBV5-4 and TRBJ1-4, with D unresolved. The V gene lost 3 bases and the J gene lost 6 bases, with 12 bases spanning the gap. The CDR3 has 14 residues. Germline V gene lookup returns CDR1 SGHNT and CDR2 YYREEE (reference sequence). The CDR3 here is CASSSTVQDEKLFF. CDR3 coding DNA: TGTGCCAGCAGCTCGACGGTGCAGGATGAAAAACTGTTTTTT.

The chain uses TRBV7-9 and TRBJ2-3; D is uncertain. V gave up 2 bases and J gave up 2 bases, with 11 bases separating them. Germline lookup yields CDR1 SEHNR and CDR2 FQNEAQ (reference sequence). The CDR3 consists of 15 residues. This chain's CDR3 is CASSLPEVYTDTQYF. CDR3 DNA sequence: TGTGCCAGCAGCTTACCTGAAGTTTACACAGATACGCAGTATTTT.

This clone was picked up a small number of times. The V call is TRBV19, the J call TRBJ2-1, with TRBD1 matching over 9 bases. CDR1 is LNHDA and CDR2 is SQIVND in the germline V gene (reference sequence). The V gene end was trimmed by 5 bases and the J gene end by 6 bases; junction bases not matched to a gene: 8. This CDR3 is built from 15 residues. CDR3 protein: CASSWGQGMSNEQFF. CDR3 nucleotides: TGTGCCAGTAGTTGGGGACAGGGCATGAGCAATGAGCAGTTCTTC.

This chain links TRBV4-3 with TRBJ2-7; 12 bases map to TRBD2. The germline CDR1 and CDR2 sequences are LGHNA and YSLEER. J was trimmed by 5 bases and V by 6 bases; bases with no gene match: 8. CDR3 length: 15 residues. The CDR3 is CASSIWTSGVNEQYF. The DNA for the CDR3 is TGCGCCAGCAGTATCTGGACTAGCGGGGTCAACGAGCAGTACTTC.

The V and J genes are TRBV9 and TRBJ1-1; D not resolved. The germline V gene has CDR1 SGDLS and CDR2 YYNGEE. With 1 base removed from V and 0 bases from J, the gap between germline ends came to 4 bases. CDR3 size: 13 residues. CDR3 in amino acids: CASSVFVNTEAFF. Here the CDR3 DNA reads TGTGCCAGCAGCGTATTCGTGAACACTGAAGCTTTCTTT.

This clone came up a few times. The V and J genes are TRBV28 and TRBJ1-2; weak D call: TRBD1 (5 bases). Germline lookup yields CDR1 MDHEN and CDR2 SYDVKM. There are 13 residues in the CDR3. The germline V and J ends were trimmed by 5 bases and 4 bases, with 11 bases remaining between them. The CDR3 nucleotides are TGTGCCAGCAGTCCCCGCACAGGCTATGGCTACACCTTC. Encoded protein: CASSPRTGYGYTF.

This clone appeared a single time. The chain couples TRBV15 to TRBJ1-1; 12 bases fit TRBD1. This CDR3 comprises 15 residues. J was trimmed by 7 bases and V by 5 bases; bases with no gene match: 8. CDR1 LNHNV and CDR2 YYDKDF come from the germline V gene (reference sequence). The DNA for the CDR3 is TGTGCCACCAGCGGAGGGACAGGGGGCAAGGTTGAAGCTTTCTTT. This gives the protein CATSGGTGGKVEAFF. The full variable domain, completed using reference TRBV15 and TRBJ1-1, is DAMVIQNPRYQVTQFGKPVTLSCSQTLNHNVMYWYQQKSSQAPKLLFHYYDKDFNNEADTPDNFQSRRPNTSFCFLDIRSPGLGDTAMYLCATSGGTGGKVEAFFGQGTRLTVV.

This clone occurred once. The chain's CDR3 is CASSTHSTDTQYF. The CDR3 bases are TGTGCCAGCAGTACCCATAGCACAGATACGCAGTATTTT. The chain is built from TRBV2 and TRBJ2-3; D ambiguous. Trimming cost V 5 bases and J 0 bases, with 6 bases left between them. The CDR3 length is 13 residues. CDR1 SNHLY and CDR2 FYNNEI come from the germline V gene.